Following are 29 T cell receptor beta chains from one sample sequenced in a study of shared clonotypes between healthy human individuals (dated by TCRdb to the early 2020s). Receptors were amplified or captured by the immunoSEQ multiplex PCR assay. TCRdb retrieved this table from immuneACCESS and kept in-frame rearrangements only. Not all clones are present; in checked studies, unresolved V genes account for under half, and no reason is known for the remainder. For this sample there are 490,000 or so clones; 75% to 85% appear just once. 13% of the sample comes from the top ten. The sequenced sample was PBMCs. Receptors originate from a woman aged 40 to 49 in good health. Some clones in this sample may be carry-over from other donors' samples.

CDR3 nucleotide sequence: TGTGCCAGCAGCTCGGACAATTACAATGAGCAGTTCTTC. Its translation: CASSSDNYNEQFF. The rearrangement links TRBV7-3 to TRBJ2-1; a possible D gene is TRBD1 (5 bases). Germline V gene lookup returns CDR1 SGHTA and CDR2 FQGTGA. V was trimmed by 4 bases and J by 4 bases, leaving 8 bases between them. This CDR3 spans 13 amino acids.

The chain carries TRBV28 and TRBJ2-7; the D gene could be TRBD1 or TRBD2 (5 bases each). This CDR3 is built from 15 residues. Germline lookup yields CDR1 MDHEN and CDR2 SYDVKM. Trimming cost V 5 bases and J 2 bases, with 16 bases left between them. The CDR3, as DNA: TGTGCCAGCAGTCTTGACCTTGGGACCACCTACGAGCAGTACTTC. Its protein product is CASSLDLGTTYEQYF.

The chain is built from TRBV5-4 and TRBJ2-1; 15 bases match TRBD2. Germline-derived CDR1 and CDR2 are SGHNT and YYREEE (reference sequence). Trimming removed 6 bases from V and 8 bases from J; junction bases left unmatched: 12. This CDR3 is 17 amino acids long. The CDR3 spells CASNSTGTSGRRDEQFF. DNA of the CDR3: TGTGCCAGCAACTCAACCGGGACTAGCGGGAGGAGGGATGAGCAGTTCTTC.

A remark on this clone: At the DNA level, this CDR3 is encoded by other sequences in the same sample as well. This rearrangement joins TRBV20-1 to TRBJ2-7; no definite D call. With 5 bases removed from V and 6 bases from J, the gap between germline ends came to 8 bases. This CDR3 comprises 10 residues. The germline V gene has CDR1 DFQATT and CDR2 SNEGSKA (reference sequence). CDR3 protein: CSAPLGEQYF. DNA of the CDR3: TGCAGTGCTCCATTAGGCGAGCAGTACTTC.

The chain has TRBV21-1 and TRBJ1-2; whether TRBD1, the table's D call, matches the DNA was not checked. TRBV21-1 is given as a pseudogene. The CDR3 is 16 residues long. CDR3 residues: CASSKDRGQVNYGYTF. The DNA for the CDR3 is TGTGCCAGCAGCAAGGACAGGGGGCAAGTTAACTATGGCTACACCTTC.

The sample holds a few counts of this clone. V and J are TRBV28 and TRBJ2-2, with D possibly TRBD2 on 6 matching bases. Germline lookup yields CDR1 MDHEN and CDR2 SYDVKM. V was cut by 7 bases and J by 1 base, with 13 bases left in between. This CDR3 is 15 amino acids long. CDR3 DNA sequence: TGTGCCAGCACCCGGGACTCCGAGAACACCGGGGAGCTGTTTTTT. The encoded protein is CASTRDSENTGELFF.

This clone was observed at least ten times. The rearrangement joins TRBV10-3 to TRBJ2-3; D not resolved. The germline V and J ends were trimmed by 4 bases and 4 bases, with 3 bases remaining between them. Germline values: CDR1 ENHRY, CDR2 SYGVKD. The CDR3 runs to 11 residues. CDR3 protein: CAISVSDTQYF. CDR3 sequence (DNA): TGTGCCATCAGTGTTTCAGATACGCAGTATTTT.

The chain couples TRBV7-9 to TRBJ2-5; TRBD2 aligns across 9 bases. V lost 5 bases and J lost 4; bases outside the gene matches: 8. This CDR3 contains 15 residues. Germline V gene data show CDR1 as SEHNR and CDR2 as FQNEAQ (reference sequence). The CDR3 protein is CASSHPSGIGETQYF. In DNA, the CDR3 is TGTGCCAGCAGCCATCCTAGCGGGATTGGAGAGACCCAGTACTTC.

This clone has a handful of counts. This chain connects TRBV18 to TRBJ2-5, with D possibly being TRBD1 (6 bases). Between the trimmed V and J ends, which lost 0 bases and 4 bases, there was a span of 12 bases. The CDR3 totals 15 residues. Germline V gene sequence: CDR1 KGHSH, CDR2 LQKENI. Here the CDR3 reads CASSPPSGVAETQYF. The CDR3 DNA reads as TGTGCCAGCTCACCACCTTCAGGGGTCGCAGAGACCCAGTACTTC.

The chain joins TRBV30 to TRBJ1-5; 9 positions match TRBD1. V was pared by 1 base and J by 4 bases, with 11 bases of the junction left unmatched. Germline lookup yields CDR1 GTSNPN and CDR2 SVGIG (reference sequence). The CDR3 spans 17 residues. For the CDR3, the DNA is TGTGCCTGGAGTGCAAACACAGGACAGGGGAGAAATCAGCCCCAGCATTTT. Translated, it gives CAWSANTGQGRNQPQHF.

CDR3 DNA sequence: TGTGCCAGCAACGACAGGGGGGGGACTGAAGCTTTCTTT. It translates to CASNDRGGTEAFF. The chain combines TRBV2 with TRBJ1-1; 9 bases are a match to TRBD1. Germline V gives CDR1 SNHLY, CDR2 FYNNEI. The CDR3 is 13 amino acids. The V gene end was trimmed by 7 bases and the J gene end by 5 bases; junction bases not matched to a gene: 5.

This clone was seen a single time. The CDR3 loop reads CASSPGPFLDEQYF. In DNA, the CDR3 is TGTGCCAGCAGCCCGGGACCTTTTTTGGACGAGCAGTACTTC. The chain links TRBV5-4 to TRBJ2-7; D tentatively fits TRBD1 or TRBD2 (5 bases each). Germline V gene lookup returns CDR1 SGHNT and CDR2 YYREEE (reference sequence). Trimming cost V 4 bases and J 5 bases, with 16 bases left between them. The CDR3 extends over 14 amino acids.

The J gene is TRBJ2-4, the V gene TRBV7-2; D is possibly TRBD1 or TRBD2 (5 bases each). This CDR3 has 14 residues. Germline CDR1 and CDR2: SGHTA and FQGNSA. The germline V and J ends were trimmed by 1 base and 5 bases, with 9 bases remaining between them. The CDR3 sequence is CASSLGVGQNIQYF. As DNA, the CDR3 is TGTGCCAGCAGCTTAGGGGTGGGACAAAACATTCAGTACTTC.

This chain joins TRBV5-1 and TRBJ2-3, with a possible D match to TRBD2 (6 bases). The CDR3 covers 15 residues. Germline V lookup: CDR1 SGHRS, CDR2 YFSETQ. Between the trimmed V and J ends, which lost 0 bases and 6 bases, there was a span of 14 bases. This CDR3 is CASSLEPLGSDTQYF. The CDR3 bases are TGCGCCAGCAGCTTGGAACCCCTCGGGAGTGATACGCAGTATTTT.

This chain connects TRBV4-1 to TRBJ2-2; TRBD2 aligns across 7 bases. Losses at the gene ends were 1 base for V and 4 bases for J; bases not matched to a gene: 6. The CDR3 totals 16 residues. The germline V gene encodes CDR1 MGHRA and CDR2 YSYEKL. The CDR3 DNA sequence: TGCGCCAGCAGCCAAGGATGGCGGGAGAGCACCGGGGAGCTGTTTTTT. This translates into CASSQGWRESTGELFF.

V usage is TRBV27 and J usage is TRBJ1-2; 7 positions agree with TRBD1. The CDR3 is 15 residues long. Germline V lookup: CDR1 MNHEY, CDR2 SMNVEV (reference sequence). V shed 5 bases, J shed 5 bases, and the junction held 11 bases outside the gene matches. CDR3 sequence (DNA): TGTGCCAGCAGTGACCAAGGGGGCGTAGGTTATGGCTACACCTTC. It codes for CASSDQGGVGYGYTF.

The chain has TRBV29-1 and TRBJ2-1; TRBD1 aligns across 7 bases. J gave up 2 bases and V 6 bases, and 7 bases lay outside the gene matches. Germline V gives CDR1 SQVTM, CDR2 ANQGSEA. This CDR3 contains 14 residues. The CDR3 bases are TGCAGCGTGGGACAGCGGACCGCCTACAATGAGCAGTTCTTC. Amino acids: CSVGQRTAYNEQFF.

The chain carries TRBV7-6 and TRBJ2-1; 11 nucleotides align to TRBD2. The CDR3 runs 15 residues. In germline, CDR1 is SGHVS, CDR2 FNYEAQ. V lost 2 bases, J lost 8 bases, and 5 bases stayed unmatched. This chain's CDR3 is CASSLSSGRWDEQFF. For the CDR3, the DNA is TGTGCCAGCAGCTTATCTAGCGGGAGGTGGGATGAGCAGTTCTTC.

This rearrangement joins TRBV4-2 to TRBJ1-2, with D possibly being TRBD1 (6 bases). The CDR3 contains 16 residues. CDR1 and CDR2 (germline): LGHNA, YNFKEQ. Trimming removed 0 bases at V and 3 bases at J, with 14 bases between. Here the CDR3 DNA reads TGTGCCAGCAGCCAAGATCAACAGGGATCCTACTATGGCTACACCTTC. It specifies CASSQDQQGSYYGYTF.

In its sample, this clone was seen a few times. Lacking the conserved final phenylalanine or tryptophan, this CDR3 likely reflects a read error. The chain carries TRBV5-6 and TRBJ1-3; D perhaps matches TRBD1 (6 bases). Germline CDR1 reads SGHDT; CDR2 reads YYEEEE. The CDR3 spans 15 residues. V lost 4 bases and J 4 bases, leaving 15 bases between the germline ends. This chain's CDR3 is CASSTRDTLGNTIYS. CDR3 nucleotide sequence: TGTGCCAGCAGCACCCGGGACACCCTCGGAAACACCATATATTCT.

The V gene is TRBV7-2, the J gene TRBJ2-6, with D unclear. V was clipped by 5 bases and J by 1 base, with 6 bases between them. This CDR3 spans 14 amino acids. In germline, CDR1 is SGHTA, CDR2 FQGNSA. The CDR3, as DNA: TGTGCCAGCAGCCGGGTGTCTGGGGCCAACGTCCTGACTTTC. It encodes CASSRVSGANVLTF.

The rearrangement joins TRBV19 to TRBJ1-1, with TRBD1 identical over 7 bases. The ends lost 4 bases at V and 6 bases at J; junction bases unmatched: 5. CDR1 and CDR2 (germline): LNHDA, SQIVND (reference sequence). This CDR3 contains 13 residues. For the CDR3, the DNA is TGTGCCAGTAGTACTCGCGACAGGGCTGAAGCTTTCTTT. Protein: CASSTRDRAEAFF.

This rearrangement joins TRBV14 to TRBJ2-7, with 12 positions matching TRBD2. The CDR3 extends over 15 amino acids. Trimming took 4 bases from V and 3 from J; bases not matched to a gene: 4. Germline loops: CDR1 SGHDN, CDR2 FVKESK. CDR3 region: CASSPRTSGNYEQYF. In nucleotides, the CDR3 is TGTGCCAGCAGCCCGCGGACTAGCGGGAACTACGAGCAGTACTTC.

CDR3 amino acids: CASSESVDRNNEQFF. The CDR3 coding sequence is TGCGCCAGCAGTGAGTCGGTGGACAGAAACAATGAGCAGTTCTTC. The J gene is TRBJ2-1, the V gene TRBV10-2; a possible D gene is TRBD1 (6 bases). CDR1 is WSHSY, CDR2 SAAADI, per germline. The ends were cut back, 0 bases at V and 5 bases at J, with 11 bases in the middle. This CDR3 is 15 amino acids long.

The sample holds many counts of this clone. This rearrangement joins TRBV4-1 to TRBJ1-5, with unresolved D. This CDR3 spans 13 amino acids. Trimming removed 3 bases at V and 3 bases at J, with 6 bases between. Germline CDR1 and CDR2: MGHRA and YSYEKL. CDR3 in amino acids: CASSHGPNQPQHF. In nucleotides, the CDR3 is TGCGCCAGCAGCCATGGACCCAATCAGCCCCAGCATTTT.

This clone has just a few counts. A read error is possible here, since a much larger clone lies one base away. The CDR3 spells CSHREDTEAFF. The DNA of the CDR3 is TGCAGTCACAGGGAGGACACTGAAGCTTTCTTT. The chain combines TRBV20-1 with TRBJ1-1; D may be TRBD1 (6 bases). V lost 8 bases and J lost 3, with 10 bases in between. This CDR3 is built from 11 residues. Germline V gives CDR1 DFQATT, CDR2 SNEGSKA (reference sequence).

In regard to this clone: It may be a read error: a sequence one base away is much more abundant. In this CDR3 the conserved last residue, phenylalanine or tryptophan, is missing, so a read error is likely. The chain joins TRBV30 to TRBJ1-2; 7 bases fit TRBD1. The CDR3 sequence is 13 residues long. Germline V gene sequence: CDR1 GTSNPN, CDR2 SVGIG (reference sequence). The trim removed 1 base at V and 8 bases at J, leaving 7 bases unmatched. The CDR3 spells CAWSALGGLGYTS. CDR3 DNA sequence: TGTGCCTGGAGTGCCCTAGGGGGCTTAGGCTACACCTCC.

V gene TRBV11-1 combines with J gene TRBJ2-7, with 7 nucleotides matching TRBD1. This CDR3 region has 13 residues. V trimming: 5 bases; J trimming: 4 bases; junction bases outside the gene matches: 5. Looked up from germline, CDR1 is SGHAT and CDR2 is FQDESV (reference sequence). The CDR3 here is CASSIEQGYEQYF. CDR3 DNA sequence: TGTGCCAGCAGCATAGAACAGGGGTACGAGCAGTACTTC.

The rearrangement links TRBV5-1 to TRBJ2-1; 11 nucleotides align to TRBD2. V was pared by 4 bases and J by 13 bases, with 16 bases of the junction left unmatched. The germline CDR1 and CDR2 sequences are SGHRS and YFSETQ. CDR3 length: 16 amino acids. The CDR3 DNA sequence: TGCGCCAGCAGCCCCACTAGCGGGAGTAGTATCGTCGACCAGTTCTTC. It translates to CASSPTSGSSIVDQFF. Variable domain in full (rest from reference TRBV5-1 and TRBJ2-1): KAGVTQTPRYLIKTRGQQVTLSCSPISGHRSVSWYQQTPGQGLQFLFEYFSETQRNKGNFPGRFSGRQFSNSRSEMNVSTLELGDSALYLCASSPTSGSSIVDQFFGPGTRLTVL.